Presented here are 11 T cell receptor beta chains from one specimen sequenced in a study of beta chain features in type 1 diabetes. General study results and limits: All four CD4+ subsets of Type 1 diabetes patients contained TCRB CDR3s that were moderately but significantly shorter.

Their specific antigens are unknown. TCRB transcripts that were expressed got sequenced, as all of the isolated RNA had been reverse transcribed. Sequencing used immunoSEQ multiplex PCR; TCRdb keeps in-frame clones, though not all of them. The profile shows a few hundred thousand clones, roughly 12% of them singletons. The sample comprised naive CD4+ T cells from blood. These receptors were collected from a woman between 18 and 30 years old with type 1 diabetes.

This clone was seen a few times. V usage is TRBV5-1 and J usage is TRBJ2-6; 7 nucleotides agree with TRBD1. The V gene end was trimmed by 2 bases and the J gene end by 3 bases; junction bases not matched to a gene: 14. Germline CDR1 reads SGHRS; CDR2 reads YFSETQ. The CDR3 has 19 residues. As DNA, the CDR3 is TGCGCCAGCAGCTTCACAGGACAGGTGGGATTCGGTGGGGCCAACGTCCTGACTTTC. Amino acids: CASSFTGQVGFGGANVLTF. Variable domain in full (rest from reference TRBV5-1 and TRBJ2-6): KAGVTQTPRYLIKTRGQQVTLSCSPISGHRSVSWYQQTPGQGLQFLFEYFSETQRNKGNFPGRFSGRQFSNSRSEMNVSTLELGDSALYLCASSFTGQVGFGGANVLTFGAGSRLTVL.

The V call is TRBV11-2, the J call TRBJ2-3; no clear D gene. The germline V gene has CDR1 SGHAT and CDR2 FQNNGV. The CDR3 runs to 14 residues. V lost 5 bases to trimming and J lost 3 bases, with 12 bases between them. CDR3 sequence reads: CASSPYGRTDTQYF. CDR3 nucleotide sequence: TGTGCCAGCAGCCCCTATGGCAGGACAGATACGCAGTATTTT.

This clone was counted only a few times. The gene calls are TRBV30 and TRBJ2-5; possible D gene TRBD2, 5 bases. V was shortened by 0 bases and J by 5 bases, with 16 bases between the two germline ends. CDR1 is GTSNPN, CDR2 SVGIG, per germline (reference sequence). The CDR3 length is 15 residues. CDR3 coding DNA: TGTGCCTGGAGTGTACTCGGGAAAGGCGGGGAGACCCAGTACTTC. Translated, it gives CAWSVLGKGGETQYF. Supplemented by reference TRBV30 and TRBJ2-5, the full variable domain reads SQTIHQWPATLVQPVGSPLSLECTVEGTSNPNLYWYRQAAGRGLQLLFYSVGIGQISSEVPQNLSASRPQDRQFILSSKKLLLSDSGFYLCAWSVLGKGGETQYFGPGTRLLVL.

The chain combines TRBV7-9 with TRBJ1-2; D gene unclear. The CDR3 is 13 amino acids. Germline V gene data show CDR1 as SEHNR and CDR2 as FQNEAQ (reference sequence). V lost 5 bases and J lost 3, with 10 bases in between. The CDR3 loop is CASSPGAHYGYTF. The CDR3 DNA reads as TGTGCCAGCAGCCCGGGTGCTCACTATGGCTACACCTTC. Supplemented by reference TRBV7-9 and TRBJ1-2, the full variable domain reads DTGVSQNPRHKITKRGQNVTFRCDPISEHNRLYWYRQTLGQGPEFLTYFQNEAQLEKSRLLSDRFSAERPKGSFSTLEIQRTEQGDSAMYLCASSPGAHYGYTFGSGTRLTVV.

The CDR3 DNA sequence: TGTGCCAGCAGCGCACAGGGGGCGAAGGAGACCCAGTACTTC. It encodes CASSAQGAKETQYF. The rearrangement links TRBV9 to TRBJ2-5; 9 nucleotides agree with TRBD1. V was clipped by 3 bases and J by 5 bases; unmatched bases: 5. The CDR3 covers 14 residues. The germline gives CDR1 SGDLS, CDR2 YYNGEE. Complete variable domain (other parts from reference TRBV9 and TRBJ2-5): DSGVTQTPKHLITATGQRVTLRCSPRSGDLSVYWYQQSLDQGLQFLIQYYNGEERAKGNILERFSAQQFPDLHSELNLSSLELGDSALYFCASSAQGAKETQYFGPGTRLLVL.

The chain carries TRBV4-3 and TRBJ1-1; D might be TRBD1 (6 bases). The CDR3 runs 15 residues. In germline, CDR1 is LGHNA, CDR2 YSLEER. V shed 1 base and J shed 6 bases, with 15 bases lying between them. CDR3 sequence (DNA): TGCGCCAGCAGCCAAGGCCCCCAGGGGAAGGCTGAAGCTTTCTTT. It yields the protein CASSQGPQGKAEAFF.

This chain joins TRBV4-1 and TRBJ1-5; 9 bases are a match to TRBD1. Trimming took 0 bases from V and 2 from J; bases not matched to a gene: 8. This CDR3 contains 18 residues. Germline V CDR1 and CDR2: MGHRA, YSYEKL. CDR3 sequence: CASSQEGTGSEGNQPQHF. CDR3 nucleotide sequence: TGCGCCAGCAGCCAAGAAGGGACAGGGAGTGAGGGCAATCAGCCCCAGCATTTT.

The genes are TRBV7-9 and TRBJ2-7; perhaps TRBD2 as D (6 bases). Germline V gene data show CDR1 as SEHNR and CDR2 as FQNEAQ (reference sequence). This CDR3 has 12 amino acids. V was shortened by 5 bases and J by 7 bases, with 12 bases between the two germline ends. The CDR3 spells CASSDPGGEQYF. Here the CDR3 DNA reads TGTGCCAGCAGCGACCCCGGGGGTGAGCAGTACTTC.

The chain links TRBV27 to TRBJ1-5; TRBD1 agrees at 8 bases. In germline, CDR1 is MNHEY, CDR2 SMNVEV (reference sequence). Trimming at V came to 3 bases and at J to 2 bases, leaving 9 bases not matched to a gene. This CDR3 has 17 amino acids. CDR3 loop: CASSFHRGGRGNQPQHF. The CDR3, as DNA: TGTGCCAGCAGTTTCCACAGGGGGGGTAGAGGCAATCAGCCCCAGCATTTT.

This chain connects TRBV6-1 to TRBJ2-1; TRBD1 matches 7 bases. Germline lookup yields CDR1 MNHNS and CDR2 SASEGT. Unmatched junction bases numbered 6, after V lost 4 bases and J lost 0 bases. There are 16 residues in the CDR3. Here the CDR3 reads CASSGRQGSSYNEQFF. The CDR3 DNA reads TGTGCCAGCAGTGGGAGACAGGGTAGCTCCTACAATGAGCAGTTCTTC.

The gene calls are TRBV6-5 and TRBJ2-5; 7 nucleotides match TRBD1. Germline trimming cut 6 bases from V and 5 bases from J; bases unmatched to any gene: 6. This CDR3 region has 13 residues. Looked up from germline, CDR1 is MNHEY and CDR2 is SVGAGI. The CDR3 nucleotides read TGTGCCAGCAGCCTGACAGGGTCGGAGACCCAGTACTTC. Translating gives CASSLTGSETQYF.